These T cell receptor beta chains were read from a single sample in a study of T cells in Graves' hyperthyroidism and ophthalmopathy. In TCRdb, the multiplex PCR reads were re-called with MiXCR into one record per CDR3 protein. Here the sample spans under 400,000 distinct CDR3 sequences, about 15% being singletons. Specimen: blood. The receptor source for this set is a woman aged 60-75 years with Graves' ophthalmopathy. The CDR3 runs from the conserved cysteine through the conserved F or W. The order of the fields is clone size, CDR3 length, J gene, V gene, D gene, CDR3 DNA, CDR3 protein. D genes are given only for firm matches. Expanded clones are given a class, and other clones once, few, many or no size at all.

clone size: many
CDR3 length: 15
J gene: TRBJ1-4
V gene: TRBV28
D gene: .
CDR3 DNA: TGTGCCAGCAGTCCGCAGACACTTCCTCGCGAAAAACTGTTTTTT
CDR3 protein: CASSPQTLPREKLFF

clone size: many
CDR3 length: 21
J gene: TRBJ2-1
V gene: TRBV2
D gene: .
CDR3 DNA: TGTGCCAGCAGTTTCCCTGGATCGGGACTCGAAATCGCGAGCTCCTACAATGAGCAGTTCTTC
CDR3 protein: CASSFPGSGLEIASSYNEQFF

clone size: many
CDR3 length: 13
J gene: TRBJ2-1
V gene: TRBV7-9
D gene: .
CDR3 DNA: TGTGCCAGCACCCTACGTGGGGCGGGTGAGCAGTTCTTC
CDR3 protein: CASTLRGAGEQFF

clone size: many
CDR3 length: 12
J gene: TRBJ1-1
V gene: TRBV6-1
D gene: .
CDR3 DNA: TGTGCCAGCGGGGAAGGGATCGGTGAAGCTTTCTTT
CDR3 protein: CASGEGIGEAFF

clone size: .
CDR3 length: 14
J gene: TRBJ2-2
V gene: TRBV28
D gene: .
CDR3 DNA: TGTGCCAGCAGTTTCGGACAGACCACCGGGGAGCTGTTTTTT
CDR3 protein: CASSFGQTTGELFF

clone size: many
CDR3 length: 15
J gene: TRBJ2-1
V gene: TRBV7-9
D gene: .
CDR3 DNA: TGTGCCAGCAGCTTAGGTAGCGGAACCTACAATGAGCAGTTCTTC
CDR3 protein: CASSLGSGTYNEQFF

clone size: few
CDR3 length: 14
J gene: TRBJ2-7
V gene: TRBV29-1
D gene: .
CDR3 DNA: TGCAGCGTTGAATCCGAGACAGTCCCCTACGAGCAGTACTTC
CDR3 protein: CSVESETVPYEQYF

clone size: many
CDR3 length: 13
J gene: TRBJ1-1
V gene: TRBV30
D gene: TRBD1
CDR3 DNA: TGTGCCTGGAGTGGGACAGGGGCCACTGAAGCTTTCTTT
CDR3 protein: CAWSGTGATEAFF

clone size: many
CDR3 length: 17
J gene: TRBJ2-7
V gene: TRBV20-1
D gene: .
CDR3 DNA: TGCAGTGCTAGAGATAACGGGGGAACGACAGGGACCTACGAGCAGTACTTC
CDR3 protein: CSARDNGGTTGTYEQYF

clone size: many
CDR3 length: 10
J gene: TRBJ2-1
V gene: TRBV20-1
D gene: .
CDR3 DNA: TGCAGTGCCCCCCGGCCTGAGCAGTTCTTC
CDR3 protein: CSAPRPEQFF

clone size: few
CDR3 length: 14
J gene: TRBJ2-1
V gene: TRBV20-1
D gene: TRBD2
CDR3 DNA: TGCAGTGCTAGACCGGGACTAGCAGGTAATGAGCAGTTCTTC
CDR3 protein: CSARPGLAGNEQFF